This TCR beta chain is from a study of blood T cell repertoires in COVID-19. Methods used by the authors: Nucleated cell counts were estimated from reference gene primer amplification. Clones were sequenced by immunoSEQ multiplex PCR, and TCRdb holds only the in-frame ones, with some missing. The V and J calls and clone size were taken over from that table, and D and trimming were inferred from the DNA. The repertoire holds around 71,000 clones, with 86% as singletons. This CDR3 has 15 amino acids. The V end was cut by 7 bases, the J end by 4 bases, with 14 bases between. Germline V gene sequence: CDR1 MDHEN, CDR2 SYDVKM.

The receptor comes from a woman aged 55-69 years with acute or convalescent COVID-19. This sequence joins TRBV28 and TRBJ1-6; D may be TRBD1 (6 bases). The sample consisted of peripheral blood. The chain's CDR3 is CASTRGDTYNSPLHF. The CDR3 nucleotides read TGTGCCAGCACCCGTGGGGACACGTATAATTCACCCCTCCACTTT.